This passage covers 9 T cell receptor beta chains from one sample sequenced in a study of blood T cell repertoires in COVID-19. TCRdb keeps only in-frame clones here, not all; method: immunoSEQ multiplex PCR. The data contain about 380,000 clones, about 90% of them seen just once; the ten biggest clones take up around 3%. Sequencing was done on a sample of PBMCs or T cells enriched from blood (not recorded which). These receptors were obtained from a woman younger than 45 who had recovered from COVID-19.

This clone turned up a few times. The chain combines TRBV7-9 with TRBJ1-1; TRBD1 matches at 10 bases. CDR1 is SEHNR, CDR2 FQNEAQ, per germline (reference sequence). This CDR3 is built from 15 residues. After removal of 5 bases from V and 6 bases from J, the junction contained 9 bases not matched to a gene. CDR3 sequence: CASSPIRDRGPEAFF. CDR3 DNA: TGTGCCAGCAGCCCTATCCGGGACAGGGGCCCTGAAGCTTTCTTT.

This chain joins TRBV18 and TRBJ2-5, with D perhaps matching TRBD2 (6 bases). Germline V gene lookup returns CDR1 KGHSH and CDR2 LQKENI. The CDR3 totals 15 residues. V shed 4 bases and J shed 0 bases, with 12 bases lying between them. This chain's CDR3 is CASSLGLLYQETQYF. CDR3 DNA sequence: TGTGCCAGCTCACTGGGACTGCTGTACCAAGAGACCCAGTACTTC.

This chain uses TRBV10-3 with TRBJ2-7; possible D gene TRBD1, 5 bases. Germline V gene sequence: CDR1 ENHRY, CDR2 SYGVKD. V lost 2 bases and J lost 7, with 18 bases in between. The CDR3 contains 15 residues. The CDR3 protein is CAISETTGSAVEQYF. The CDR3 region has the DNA TGTGCCATCAGTGAGACAACAGGTTCCGCCGTGGAGCAGTACTTC.

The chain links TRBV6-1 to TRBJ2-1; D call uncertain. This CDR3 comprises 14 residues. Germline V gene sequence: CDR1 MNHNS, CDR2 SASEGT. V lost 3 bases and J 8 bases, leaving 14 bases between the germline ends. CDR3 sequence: CASSDAARFDEQFF. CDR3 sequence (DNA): TGTGCCAGCAGTGACGCGGCTAGGTTTGATGAGCAGTTCTTC.

CDR3 amino acids: CASAVADSYEQYF. CDR3 coding DNA: TGTGCCAGTGCTGTGGCCGACTCCTACGAGCAGTACTTC. The chain is built from TRBV19 and TRBJ2-7, with D hard to call. Germline assignment: CDR1 LNHDA and CDR2 SQIVND (reference sequence). Trimming took 8 bases from V and 0 from J, leaving 11 bases between them. There are 13 residues in the CDR3.

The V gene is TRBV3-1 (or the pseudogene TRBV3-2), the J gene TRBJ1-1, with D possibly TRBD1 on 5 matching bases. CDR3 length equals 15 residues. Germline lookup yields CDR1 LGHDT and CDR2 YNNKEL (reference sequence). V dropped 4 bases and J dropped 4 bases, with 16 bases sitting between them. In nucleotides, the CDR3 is TGTGCCAGCAGCCGGGTCGGGGGAGGAATCACTGAAGCTTTCTTT. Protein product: CASSRVGGGITEAFF.

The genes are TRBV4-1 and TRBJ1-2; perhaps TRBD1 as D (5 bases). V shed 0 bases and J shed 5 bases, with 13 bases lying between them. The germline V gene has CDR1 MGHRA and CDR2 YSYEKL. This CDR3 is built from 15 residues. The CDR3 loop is CASSQEPGVGYGYTF. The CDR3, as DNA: TGCGCCAGCAGCCAAGAACCGGGGGTCGGGTATGGCTACACCTTC.

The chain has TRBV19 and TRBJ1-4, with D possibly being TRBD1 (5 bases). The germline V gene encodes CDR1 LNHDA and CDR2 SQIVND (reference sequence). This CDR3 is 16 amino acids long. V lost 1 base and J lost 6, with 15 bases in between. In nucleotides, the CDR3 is TGTGCCAGTAGTATAGCAGGGCTCGGGTCTTATGAAAAACTGTTTTTT. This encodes CASSIAGLGSYEKLFF.

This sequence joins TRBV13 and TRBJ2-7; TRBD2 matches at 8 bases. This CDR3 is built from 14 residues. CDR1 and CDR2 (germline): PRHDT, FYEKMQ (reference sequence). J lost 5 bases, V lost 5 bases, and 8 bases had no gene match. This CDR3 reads CASSPRTSWHEQYF. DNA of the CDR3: TGTGCCAGCAGCCCCAGGACTAGCTGGCACGAGCAGTACTTC.